These 17 T cell receptor beta chains were sequenced from one sample in a study of PD-1 blockade in classical Hodgkin lymphoma. As to time point: cycle 4 day 1 (C4D1), after 6 weeks of nivolumab. Relapse after autologous stem cell transplantation occurred in every patient, and brentuximab vedotin exposure varied. Repertoires were generated with immunoSEQ multiplex PCR, while TCRdb's copy carries only in-frame clones and drops some. The sample holds tens of thousands of clones, nearly 80% seen once. The sample here was peripheral blood mononuclear cells (PBMCs), taken before the fourth cycle of nivolumab. Receptors originate from a human donor with classical Hodgkin lymphoma.

The chain uses TRBV4-3 and TRBJ1-1; 8 bases are shared with TRBD1. CDR1 and CDR2 from the germline V gene are LGHNA and YSLEER. The CDR3 sequence is 15 residues long. The V gene end was trimmed by 1 base and the J gene end by 4 bases; junction bases not matched to a gene: 5. CDR3 loop: CASSQGTGIRTEAFF. As DNA, the CDR3 is TGCGCCAGCAGCCAAGGGACAGGGATTCGCACTGAAGCTTTCTTT.

The rearrangement links TRBV5-1 to TRBJ2-1; TRBD2 agrees at 14 bases. This CDR3 spans 17 amino acids. Germline CDR1 SGHRS, CDR2 YFSETQ. The ends lost 0 bases at V and 6 bases at J; junction bases unmatched: 5. DNA of the CDR3: TGCGCCAGCAGCTTGGGACTAGCGGGAGGGCCGGGCAATGAGCAGTTCTTC. The encoded protein is CASSLGLAGGPGNEQFF.

The CDR3 reads CASRPSQPGGGYTF. The CDR3 DNA reads TGTGCCAGCAGACCGAGTCAGCCCGGGGGTGGCTACACCTTC. V and J are TRBV28 and TRBJ1-2, with D possibly TRBD1 on 5 matching bases. The V gene lost 6 bases and the J gene lost 7 bases, with 18 bases spanning the gap. The V gene's germline CDR1 is MDHEN and CDR2 SYDVKM. The CDR3 extends over 14 amino acids.

This clone was counted between two and nine times. V and J are TRBV6-5 and TRBJ1-2; 8 bases fit TRBD1. With V trimmed by 9 bases and J by 7 bases, 13 bases remained unmatched. CDR1 and CDR2 from the germline V gene are MNHEY and SVGAGI. The CDR3 has 14 amino acids. The CDR3 region has the DNA TGTGCCAGGGTGACAGGGGACGAGCGAGGTGGCTACACCTTC. This translates into CARVTGDERGGYTF.

This clone was counted only a few times. This chain's CDR3 is CASRSSVTGELFF. The CDR3 DNA is TGCGCCAGCAGGAGTTCGGTAACCGGGGAGCTGTTTTTT. The chain has TRBV10-1 and TRBJ2-2; D ambiguous. This CDR3 has 13 amino acids. Germline assignment: CDR1 WNHNN and CDR2 SYGVQD (reference sequence). The V and J ends lost 6 bases and 5 bases respectively, with 10 bases between them.

The chain is built from TRBV7-2 and TRBJ2-1; 14 bases are a match to TRBD2. V was pared by 6 bases and J by 3 bases, with 4 bases of the junction left unmatched. The CDR3 is 16 amino acids. Germline V gene sequence: CDR1 SGHTA, CDR2 FQGNSA. This chain's CDR3 is CASRPGTSGGYNEQFF. DNA of the CDR3: TGTGCCAGCAGGCCCGGGACTAGCGGGGGCTACAATGAGCAGTTCTTC.

In its sample, this clone was seen once. The chain carries TRBV14 and TRBJ1-2; TRBD1 is a possible D gene (5 bases). Germline V gives CDR1 SGHDN, CDR2 FVKESK. Trimming left V 1 base short and J 5 bases short, with 11 bases between. The CDR3 spans 14 residues. CDR3 DNA: TGTGCCAGCAGCCAAGTTACAAGGGGTTATGGCTACACCTTC. Residues: CASSQVTRGYGYTF.

The V and J genes are TRBV5-1 and TRBJ2-7; 9 nucleotides line up with TRBD1. The CDR3 contains 15 residues. CDR1 SGHRS and CDR2 YFSETQ come from the germline V gene. V lost 1 base, J lost 4 bases, and 6 bases stayed unmatched. This CDR3 is CASSLPTGGVYEQYF. The DNA for the CDR3 is TGCGCCAGCAGCTTGCCGACAGGGGGTGTTTACGAGCAGTACTTC.

The chain couples TRBV28 to TRBJ1-1; D is perhaps TRBD1 (5 bases). Trimming removed 4 bases from V and 9 bases from J, with 15 bases in between. The CDR3 runs to 13 residues. CDR1 is MDHEN, CDR2 SYDVKM, per germline. In nucleotides, the CDR3 is TGTGCCAGCAGTTCCTGGGGAGGGGCGAAAGCTTTCTTT. It translates to CASSSWGGAKAFF.

The chain couples TRBV6-6 to TRBJ2-2; the D is unclear. Trimming took 2 bases from V and 6 from J, leaving 10 bases between them. The CDR3 contains 14 residues. Germline assignment: CDR1 MNHNY and CDR2 SVGAGI (reference sequence). Here the CDR3 reads CASSYLRFSGELFF. CDR3 coding DNA: TGTGCCAGCAGTTACCTCCGGTTTTCCGGGGAGCTGTTTTTT.

The rearrangement uses TRBV7-3 and TRBJ1-1, with D perhaps matching TRBD1 (6 bases). The CDR3 sequence is 13 residues long. In germline, CDR1 is SGHTA, CDR2 FQGTGA. Trimming removed 4 bases at V and 1 base at J, with 7 bases between. CDR3 nucleotides: TGTGCCAGCAGCTCGGACAGGAACACTGAAGCTTTCTTT. Protein sequence: CASSSDRNTEAFF.

The CDR3 here is CASSQETSGSGDTQYF. CDR3 DNA: TGCGCCAGCAGCCAAGAGACTAGCGGGAGTGGAGATACGCAGTATTTT. The chain has TRBV5-1 and TRBJ2-3; the match to TRBD2 covers 12 bases. The CDR3 has 16 amino acids. CDR1 is SGHRS and CDR2 is YFSETQ in the germline V gene. V dropped 4 bases and J dropped 5; count of bases not matched to a gene: 8.

CDR3 DNA: TGTGCCACCAGCAGAGATTCGGGGGGGCTAAATACGCAGTATTTT. Translating gives CATSRDSGGLNTQYF. The rearrangement links TRBV15 to TRBJ2-3; 8 bases are shared with TRBD2. V was pared by 0 bases and J by 7 bases, with 6 bases of the junction left unmatched. There are 15 residues in the CDR3. Germline V CDR1 and CDR2: LNHNV, YYDKDF (reference sequence).

The chain carries TRBV19 and TRBJ2-3, with D perhaps TRBD2 (5 bases). The germline V gene encodes CDR1 LNHDA and CDR2 SQIVND (reference sequence). V dropped 3 bases and J dropped 2 bases, with 12 bases sitting between them. The CDR3 covers 15 residues. The DNA for the CDR3 is TGTGCCAGTAGTATTTTCGGACGGGACACAGATACGCAGTATTTT. Protein sequence: CASSIFGRDTDTQYF.

This chain connects TRBV5-4 to TRBJ1-6, with unresolved D. This CDR3 comprises 12 residues. Germline V gene data show CDR1 as SGHNT and CDR2 as YYREEE (reference sequence). V lost 0 bases and J 10 bases, leaving 5 bases between the germline ends. CDR3 amino acids: CASSLDSSPLHF. The CDR3 DNA reads as TGTGCCAGCAGCTTGGACAGCTCACCCCTCCACTTT.

The chain has TRBV7-3 and TRBJ1-1; D uncertain. V dropped 2 bases and J dropped 0 bases, with 4 bases sitting between them. The CDR3 runs 13 residues. Germline V gene lookup returns CDR1 SGHTA and CDR2 FQGTGA. The CDR3 region is CASSLWVNTEAFF. The DNA for the CDR3 is TGTGCCAGCAGCTTATGGGTGAACACTGAAGCTTTCTTT.

The chain recombines TRBV5-1 with TRBJ1-6; 9 bases fit TRBD1. This CDR3 comprises 17 residues. Germline V gene lookup returns CDR1 SGHRS and CDR2 YFSETQ. Germline trimming cut 0 bases from V and 8 bases from J; bases unmatched to any gene: 9. The CDR3 loop is CASSLATGGQGYSPLHF. DNA of the CDR3: TGCGCCAGCAGCTTGGCCACCGGGGGACAGGGTTATTCACCCCTCCACTTT.